A selection of T cell receptor beta chains follows, all from one sample in a study of shared T cell receptors in the human thymus. Data came from immunoSEQ multiplex PCR; TCRdb stores just in-frame clones and leaves some out. The table has about 710,000 clones, about 90% seen once. In addition, the sample was reused for a study of human thymus T cells.

The sequenced material came from thymocytes. These receptors all come from a boy less than two years old with a congenital heart defect. CDR3s include the opening cysteine and the closing phenylalanine or tryptophan. D genes are given only for firm matches. Clone size, where shown, is once, few, many, or a class for clones that have expanded.

V,J,D,size,CDR3,DNA
TRBV4-3,TRBJ2-1,TRBD2,NA,CASSQDGDTLAGRNEQFF,TGCGCCAGCAGCCAAGACGGGGACACCCTAGCGGGGAGGAATGAGCAGTTCTTC
TRBV11-2,TRBJ2-7,TRBD2,NA,CASSLDKGGLRNEQYF,TGTGCCAGCAGCTTAGATAAGGGAGGGCTTAGGAACGAGCAGTACTTC
TRBV6-5,TRBJ2-7,NA,NA,CASSYSGGGYEQYF,TGTGCCAGCAGTTACTCGGGGGGAGGCTACGAGCAGTACTTC
TRBV28,TRBJ1-5,TRBD1,NA,CASSKYSGTGDQPQHF,TGTGCCAGCAGCAAATACTCCGGGACAGGGGATCAGCCCCAGCATTTT
TRBV9,TRBJ2-1,TRBD2,once,CASSASGGPEQFF,TGTGCCAGCAGCGCTAGCGGGGGACCTGAGCAGTTCTTC
TRBV4-1,TRBJ2-1,TRBD2,once,CASSQGPGLGGYNEQFF,TGCGCCAGCAGCCAAGGGCCTGGACTAGGAGGATACAATGAGCAGTTCTTC
TRBV10-3,TRBJ2-5,TRBD1,NA,CATSWGTGKETQYF,TGTGCCACTTCTTGGGGGACAGGGAAAGAGACCCAGTACTTC
TRBV7-9,TRBJ2-7,TRBD1,NA,CASSPLPPGQGYKSYEQYF,TGTGCCAGCAGCCCCCTACCTCCGGGACAGGGGTATAAATCCTACGAGCAGTACTTC
TRBV7-9,TRBJ1-5,NA,NA,CASSSSARGSNQPQHF,TGTGCCAGCAGCTCGTCGGCCCGAGGGAGCAATCAGCCCCAGCATTTT
TRBV12-5,TRBJ1-2,TRBD1,NA,CASGGTGPYGYTF,TGTGCTAGTGGTGGGACAGGGCCATATGGCTACACCTTC
TRBV5-6,TRBJ2-7,NA,few,CASSEQASYEQYF,TGTGCCAGCAGCGAACAGGCCTCCTACGAGCAGTACTTC